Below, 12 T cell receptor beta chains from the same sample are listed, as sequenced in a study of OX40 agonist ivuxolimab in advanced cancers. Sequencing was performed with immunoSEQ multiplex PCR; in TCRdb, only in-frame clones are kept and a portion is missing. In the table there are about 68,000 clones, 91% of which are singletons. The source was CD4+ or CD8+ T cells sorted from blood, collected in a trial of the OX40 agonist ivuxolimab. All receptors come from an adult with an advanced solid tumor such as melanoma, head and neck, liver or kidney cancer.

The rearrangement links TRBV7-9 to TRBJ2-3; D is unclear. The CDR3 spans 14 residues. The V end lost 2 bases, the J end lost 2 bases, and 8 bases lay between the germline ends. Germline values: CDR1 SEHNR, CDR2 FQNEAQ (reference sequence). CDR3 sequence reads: CASSLSTITDTQYF. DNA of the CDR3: TGTGCCAGCAGCTTAAGTACCATCACAGATACGCAGTATTTT.

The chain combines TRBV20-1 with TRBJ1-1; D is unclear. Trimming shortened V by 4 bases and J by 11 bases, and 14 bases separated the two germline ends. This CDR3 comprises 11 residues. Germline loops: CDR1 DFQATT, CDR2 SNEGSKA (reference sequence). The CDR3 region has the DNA TGCAGTGCTAAAGATCCCCCCTCTGCTTTCTTT. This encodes CSAKDPPSAFF.

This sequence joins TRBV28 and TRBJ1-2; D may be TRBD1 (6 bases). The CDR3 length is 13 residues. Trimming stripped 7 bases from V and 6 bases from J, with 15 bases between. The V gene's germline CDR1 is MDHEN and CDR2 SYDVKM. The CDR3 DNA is TGTGCCAGCAACTCAGGGGACGGGGATGGCTACACCTTC. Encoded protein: CASNSGDGDGYTF.

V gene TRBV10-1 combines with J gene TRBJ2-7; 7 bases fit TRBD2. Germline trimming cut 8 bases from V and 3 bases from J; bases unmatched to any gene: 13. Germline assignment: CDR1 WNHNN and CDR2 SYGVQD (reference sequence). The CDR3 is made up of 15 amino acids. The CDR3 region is CASFPQAGIFYEQYF. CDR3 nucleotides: TGCGCCAGCTTTCCCCAAGCGGGAATTTTCTACGAGCAGTACTTC.

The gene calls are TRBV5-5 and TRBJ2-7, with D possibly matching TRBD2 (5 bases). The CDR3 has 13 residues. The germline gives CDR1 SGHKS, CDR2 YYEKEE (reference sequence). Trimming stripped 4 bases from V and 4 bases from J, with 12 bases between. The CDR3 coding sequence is TGTGCCAGCAGCCGGGGAGTCTTGTACGAGCAGTACTTC. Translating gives CASSRGVLYEQYF.

As DNA, the CDR3 is TGTGCCAGCTCACCTGAGCAGGGGAAGACCCAGTACTTC. This sequence encodes CASSPEQGKTQYF. The V and J genes are TRBV18 and TRBJ2-5, with D possibly being TRBD1 (6 bases). Trimming removed 3 bases at V and 6 bases at J, with 11 bases between. The CDR3 is 13 residues long. Looked up from germline, CDR1 is KGHSH and CDR2 is LQKENI.

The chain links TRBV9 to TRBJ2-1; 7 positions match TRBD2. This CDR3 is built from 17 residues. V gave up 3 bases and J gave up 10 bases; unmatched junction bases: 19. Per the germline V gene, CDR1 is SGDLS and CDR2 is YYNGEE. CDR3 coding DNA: TGTGCCAGCAGCGCCGGGTCTATAGCGGGCAGCCGGGGGGAGCAGTTCTTC. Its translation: CASSAGSIAGSRGEQFF. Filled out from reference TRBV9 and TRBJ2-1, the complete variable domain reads DSGVTQTPKHLITATGQRVTLRCSPRSGDLSVYWYQQSLDQGLQFLIQYYNGEERAKGNILERFSAQQFPDLHSELNLSSLELGDSALYFCASSAGSIAGSRGEQFFGPGTRLTVL.

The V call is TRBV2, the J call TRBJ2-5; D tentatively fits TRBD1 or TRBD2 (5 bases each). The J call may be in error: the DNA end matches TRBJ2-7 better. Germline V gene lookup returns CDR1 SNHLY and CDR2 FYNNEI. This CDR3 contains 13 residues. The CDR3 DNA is TGTGCCAGCAGTGAGGCAGGGACCAACGAGCAGTACTTC. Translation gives CASSEAGTNEQYF.

CDR3 nucleotides: TGTGCCAGCCTGCGGGGCTCCTACGAGCAGTACTTC. Its protein product is CASLRGSYEQYF. The genes are TRBV28 and TRBJ2-7; tentatively, D is TRBD2 (6 bases). CDR1 and CDR2 from the germline V gene are MDHEN and SYDVKM. The CDR3 length is 12 residues. The germline V and J ends were trimmed by 8 bases and 0 bases, with 8 bases remaining between them.

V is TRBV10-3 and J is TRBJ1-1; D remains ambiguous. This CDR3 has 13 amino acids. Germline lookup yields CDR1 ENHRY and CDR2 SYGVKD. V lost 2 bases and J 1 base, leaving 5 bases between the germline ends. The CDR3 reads CAISEPGNTEAFF. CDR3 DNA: TGTGCCATCAGTGAGCCAGGGAACACTGAAGCTTTCTTT.

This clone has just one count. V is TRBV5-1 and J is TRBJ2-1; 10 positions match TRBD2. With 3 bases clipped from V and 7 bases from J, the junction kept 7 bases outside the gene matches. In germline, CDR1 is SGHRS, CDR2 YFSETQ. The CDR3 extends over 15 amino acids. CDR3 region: CASSSLAGGGNEQFF. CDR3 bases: TGCGCCAGCAGCTCCTTAGCGGGAGGAGGGAATGAGCAGTTCTTC.

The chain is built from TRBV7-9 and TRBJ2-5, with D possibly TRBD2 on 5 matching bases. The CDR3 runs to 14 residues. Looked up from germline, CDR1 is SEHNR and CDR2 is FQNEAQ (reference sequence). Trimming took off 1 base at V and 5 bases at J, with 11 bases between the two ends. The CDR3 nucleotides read TGTGCCAGCAGCTTAGGGGGAGTACTGGAGACCCAGTACTTC. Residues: CASSLGGVLETQYF.